This TCR beta chain emerged from a study of control samples from healthy donors and cancer patients. Germline V gene lookup returns CDR1 MNHEY and CDR2 SVGEGT. V shed 2 bases and J shed 2 bases, with 10 bases lying between them. This CDR3 region has 14 residues. Measured with immunoSEQ multiplex PCR; TCRdb has only the in-frame clones, and not every one. The sample includes 25,000 to 30,000 clones, approximately 87% of them seen just once. The origin of this receptor is a woman in her 40s with lung cancer. The sample comprised PBMCs. The chain is built from TRBV6-2 or TRBV6-3 and TRBJ2-7, with D perhaps TRBD2 (5 bases). The DNA for the CDR3 is TGTGCCAGCAGTTACGAGGGTGGAGCCTACGAGCAGTACTTC. It is translated as CASSYEGGAYEQYF.